Listed here are 7 T cell receptor beta chains from one sample, sequenced in a study of response to subunit inactivated influenza vaccine. MiXCR, applied by TCRdb to the RT-PCR reads, yields one record per CDR3 protein. This table has about 520,000 distinct CDR3 sequences, around 7.9% appearing once. Here the sequenced sample was PBMCs from blood, taken around 25 months after vaccination. All receptors come from a man aged 50 to 69 who received an inactivated influenza vaccine.

This clonotype turned up a few times. The chain is built from TRBV11-2 and TRBJ1-5; tentatively, D is TRBD1 (5 bases). Trimming cost V 5 bases and J 1 base, with 12 bases left between them. The CDR3 is 15 residues long. The germline CDR1 and CDR2 sequences are SGHAT and FQNNGV. CDR3 residues: CASSPHPGSNQPQHF. CDR3 nucleotide sequence: TGTGCCAGCAGCCCACATCCAGGGAGCAATCAGCCCCAGCATTTT.

This rearrangement joins TRBV5-1 to TRBJ2-5; 8 nucleotides match TRBD2. With V trimmed by 1 base and J by 3 bases, 5 bases remained unmatched. Germline-derived CDR1 and CDR2 are SGHRS and YFSETQ. The CDR3 is 15 residues long. The CDR3 protein is CASSLSPAGEETQYF. In nucleotides, the CDR3 is TGCGCCAGCAGCTTGTCGCCAGCGGGGGAAGAGACCCAGTACTTC.

The table lists this clonotype with many counts. CDR3 nucleotide sequence: TGCAGCGGGGGACAGTTTAGCACAGATACGCAGTATTTT. It codes for CSGGQFSTDTQYF. J is TRBJ2-3 and V is TRBV29-1; 7 positions match TRBD1. The CDR3 extends over 13 amino acids. Germline V gene sequence: CDR1 SQVTM, CDR2 ANQGSEA. J gave up 0 bases and V 7 bases, and 4 bases lay outside the gene matches.

This clonotype has at least ten counts. The chain joins TRBV12-3 or TRBV12-4 to TRBJ2-7; 13 bases align to TRBD2. V shed 6 bases, J shed 0 bases, and the junction held 11 bases outside the gene matches. The CDR3 totals 18 residues. The CDR3, as DNA: TGTGCCAGCAGCTTCTTGGGGACTAGCGGGATCAGCTCCTACGAGCAGTACTTC. This sequence encodes CASSFLGTSGISSYEQYF.

The chain carries TRBV29-1 and TRBJ2-1; 7 bases are shared with TRBD2. With V trimmed by 7 bases and J by 10 bases, 13 bases remained unmatched. Germline values: CDR1 SQVTM, CDR2 ANQGSEA. This CDR3 is 13 amino acids long. The CDR3 DNA sequence: TGCAGCGCACCGCTCTTAGCGGGTGGGGAGCAGTTCTTC. It specifies CSAPLLAGGEQFF.

In its sample, this clonotype was seen a few times. This chain connects TRBV6-5 to TRBJ2-7; 13 bases fit TRBD2. Per germline, CDR1 MNHEY and CDR2 SVGAGI. V lost 2 bases and J lost 4; bases outside the gene matches: 5. This CDR3 comprises 16 residues. CDR3 coding DNA: TGTGCCAGCAGTTACGGGACTAGCGGGGTTATATACGAGCAGTACTTC. Protein product: CASSYGTSGVIYEQYF.

This clonotype was seen more than once but under ten times. The chain has TRBV7-8 and TRBJ2-3; 7 bases align to TRBD2. Germline loops: CDR1 SGHVS, CDR2 FQNEAQ. The CDR3 totals 19 residues. Losses at the gene ends were 5 bases for V and 4 bases for J; bases not matched to a gene: 21. The CDR3 DNA is TGTGCCAGCAGCCTACAGGTCCTCCGTCGGGCGGGAGTAGCAGATACGCAGTATTTT. As protein: CASSLQVLRRAGVADTQYF.